This entry is about one T cell receptor (beta chain). This entry comes from a study of control samples from healthy donors and cancer patients. The germline V gene has CDR1 SGHNT and CDR2 YYREEE (reference sequence). The CDR3 is 14 residues long. Trimming shortened V by 1 base and J by 0 bases, and 8 bases separated the two germline ends. The repertoire was sequenced with immunoSEQ multiplex PCR; TCRdb's copy has only in-frame clones and lacks some. This table holds 150,000 to 200,000 clones, about 94% found once. J is TRBJ2-7 and V is TRBV5-4; D call uncertain. Input material: blood. The sequence derives from a middle-aged woman in good health. CDR3 DNA: TGTGCCAGCAGCTTGTTCAGGAGCTCCTACGAGCAGTACTTC. It codes for CASSLFRSSYEQYF.